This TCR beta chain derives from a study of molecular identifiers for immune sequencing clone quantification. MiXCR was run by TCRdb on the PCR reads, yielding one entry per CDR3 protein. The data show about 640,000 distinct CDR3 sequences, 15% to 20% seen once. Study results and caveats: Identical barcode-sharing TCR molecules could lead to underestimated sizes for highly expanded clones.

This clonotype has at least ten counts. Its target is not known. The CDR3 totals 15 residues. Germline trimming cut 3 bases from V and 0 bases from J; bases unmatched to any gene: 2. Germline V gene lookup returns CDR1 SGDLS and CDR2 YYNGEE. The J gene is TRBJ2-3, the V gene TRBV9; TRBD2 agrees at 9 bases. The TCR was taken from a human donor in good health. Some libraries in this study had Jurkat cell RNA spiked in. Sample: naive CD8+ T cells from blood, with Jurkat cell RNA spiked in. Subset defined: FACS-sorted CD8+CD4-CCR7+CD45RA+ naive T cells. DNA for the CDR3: TGTGCCAGCAGCGCCGGGACTAGCAGCACAGATACGCAGTATTTT. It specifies CASSAGTSSTDTQYF.